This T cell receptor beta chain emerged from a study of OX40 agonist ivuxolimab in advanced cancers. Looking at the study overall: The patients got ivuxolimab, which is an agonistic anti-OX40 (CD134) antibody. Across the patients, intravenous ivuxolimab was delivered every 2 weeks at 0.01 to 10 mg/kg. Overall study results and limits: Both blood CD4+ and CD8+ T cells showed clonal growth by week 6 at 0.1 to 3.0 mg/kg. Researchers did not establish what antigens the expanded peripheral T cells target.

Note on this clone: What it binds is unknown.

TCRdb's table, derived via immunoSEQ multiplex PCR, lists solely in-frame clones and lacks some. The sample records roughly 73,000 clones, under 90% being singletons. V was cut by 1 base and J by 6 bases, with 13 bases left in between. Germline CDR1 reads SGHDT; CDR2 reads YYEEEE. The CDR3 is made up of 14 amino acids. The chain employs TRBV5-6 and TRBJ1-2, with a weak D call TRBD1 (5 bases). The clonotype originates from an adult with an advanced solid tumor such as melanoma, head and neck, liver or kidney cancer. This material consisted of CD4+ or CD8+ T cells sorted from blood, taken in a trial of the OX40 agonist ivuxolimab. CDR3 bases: TGTGCCAGCAGCTTGCCCCATAGGGGACATGGCTACACCTTC. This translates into CASSLPHRGHGYTF.